The rows below give T cell receptor beta chains drawn from one sample of a study of lymphopenia after photon versus proton radiotherapy. Profiling relied on immunoSEQ multiplex PCR, and the TCRdb table lists in-frame clones only, not all of them. The repertoire holds more than 15,000 clones, with 84% as singletons. Source: peripheral blood, taken from a patient treated with photon-based radiotherapy. These receptors were taken from a woman between 50 and 59 years old with pancreatic cancer. CDR3s include the opening cysteine and the closing phenylalanine or tryptophan. The D gene is left open where the match is weak. Some rows have no size entry. The others give once, few or many, or a class for an expanded clone.

d_call: TRBD2; v_call: TRBV28; clone_size: -; j_call: TRBJ2-3; cdr3_aa: CASLTGTSGRTDTQYF; cdr3_nt: TGTGCCAGCTTAACCGGGACTAGCGGGAGAACAGATACGCAGTATTTT
d_call: -; v_call: TRBV2; clone_size: -; j_call: TRBJ1-3; cdr3_aa: CASSEQTASGAGNTIYF; cdr3_nt: TGTGCCAGCAGTGAACAAACAGCGTCGGGGGCTGGAAACACCATATATTTT
d_call: TRBD2; v_call: TRBV7-3; clone_size: once; j_call: TRBJ2-3; cdr3_aa: CASSFEISREGPGYTQYF; cdr3_nt: TGTGCCAGCAGCTTCGAAATATCGCGGGAGGGCCCCGGGTATACGCAGTATTTT
d_call: TRBD2; v_call: TRBV5-1; clone_size: -; j_call: TRBJ2-1; cdr3_aa: CASSWTGLAPNEQFF; cdr3_nt: TGCGCCAGCAGCTGGACCGGACTAGCCCCCAATGAGCAGTTCTTC
d_call: -; v_call: TRBV4-3; clone_size: -; j_call: TRBJ2-7; cdr3_aa: CASSQAQPEQYF; cdr3_nt: TGCGCCAGCAGCCAAGCCCAGCCCGAGCAGTACTTC
d_call: TRBD2; v_call: TRBV7-9; clone_size: -; j_call: TRBJ2-1; cdr3_aa: CASSLGSGRTYEQFF; cdr3_nt: TGTGCCAGCAGCTTAGGTAGCGGGAGAACATATGAGCAGTTCTTC
d_call: TRBD2; v_call: TRBV27; clone_size: -; j_call: TRBJ2-5; cdr3_aa: CASSPLGLAGGETQYF; cdr3_nt: TGTGCCAGCAGTCCCCTGGGACTAGCGGGAGGAGAGACCCAGTACTTC
d_call: TRBD2; v_call: TRBV7-2; clone_size: -; j_call: TRBJ2-1; cdr3_aa: CASSLEPAGMQFF; cdr3_nt: TGTGCCAGCAGCTTAGAGCCAGCGGGGATGCAGTTCTTC
d_call: -; v_call: TRBV10-1; clone_size: -; j_call: TRBJ2-2; cdr3_aa: CASSEEHGVGGELFF; cdr3_nt: TGCGCCAGCAGTGAGGAACACGGGGTCGGCGGGGAGCTGTTTTTT
d_call: TRBD2; v_call: TRBV27; clone_size: once; j_call: TRBJ2-1; cdr3_aa: CASSHKRDRYNEQFF; cdr3_nt: TGTGCCAGCAGTCACAAGCGGGACCGATACAATGAGCAGTTCTTC
d_call: -; v_call: TRBV5-4; clone_size: -; j_call: TRBJ2-7; cdr3_aa: CASSWDTSYEQYF; cdr3_nt: TGTGCCAGCAGCTGGGACACGTCCTACGAGCAGTACTTC
d_call: TRBD2; v_call: TRBV6-5; clone_size: few; j_call: TRBJ2-1; cdr3_aa: CASSYSTSGAYNEQFF; cdr3_nt: TGTGCCAGCAGTTACTCGACTAGCGGGGCCTACAATGAGCAGTTCTTC
d_call: TRBD1; v_call: TRBV7-8; clone_size: -; j_call: TRBJ2-3; cdr3_aa: CASRRPGQGATDTQYF; cdr3_nt: TGTGCCAGCAGACGACCGGGACAGGGGGCCACAGATACGCAGTATTTT
d_call: TRBD1; v_call: TRBV4-1; clone_size: -; j_call: TRBJ2-4; cdr3_aa: CASSQDPGGGNIQYF; cdr3_nt: TGCGCCAGCAGCCAAGATCCAGGGGGTGGAAACATTCAGTACTTC
d_call: TRBD1; v_call: TRBV29-1; clone_size: -; j_call: TRBJ1-5; cdr3_aa: CSVGGQGNQPQHF; cdr3_nt: TGCAGCGTGGGGGGACAGGGAAATCAGCCCCAGCATTTT
d_call: -; v_call: TRBV27; clone_size: -; j_call: TRBJ1-3; cdr3_aa: CASREWGSGNTIYF; cdr3_nt: TGTGCCAGCAGAGAGTGGGGATCTGGAAACACCATATATTTT
d_call: -; v_call: TRBV4-1; clone_size: -; j_call: TRBJ1-4; cdr3_aa: CASSQVSDEKLFF; cdr3_nt: TGCGCCAGCAGCCAGGTCTCAGATGAAAAACTGTTTTTT
d_call: -; v_call: TRBV18; clone_size: -; j_call: TRBJ1-1; cdr3_aa: CASSTGQNTEAFF; cdr3_nt: TGTGCCAGCTCAACCGGTCAGAACACTGAAGCTTTCTTT
d_call: -; v_call: TRBV2; clone_size: -; j_call: TRBJ2-1; cdr3_aa: CASSPTVEQFF; cdr3_nt: TGTGCCAGCAGTCCCACAGTTGAGCAGTTCTTC
d_call: TRBD1; v_call: TRBV29-1; clone_size: -; j_call: TRBJ1-1; cdr3_aa: CSVDGTGRGPPEAFF; cdr3_nt: TGCAGCGTTGACGGGACAGGTCGTGGGCCCCCCGAAGCTTTCTTT
d_call: -; v_call: TRBV27; clone_size: -; j_call: TRBJ2-7; cdr3_aa: CASSPGHGEQYF; cdr3_nt: TGTGCCAGCAGTCCGGGACACGGCGAGCAGTACTTC
d_call: -; v_call: TRBV5-1; clone_size: -; j_call: TRBJ2-1; cdr3_aa: CASSLADRNEQFF; cdr3_nt: TGCGCCAGCAGCTTGGCCGATAGAAATGAGCAGTTCTTC